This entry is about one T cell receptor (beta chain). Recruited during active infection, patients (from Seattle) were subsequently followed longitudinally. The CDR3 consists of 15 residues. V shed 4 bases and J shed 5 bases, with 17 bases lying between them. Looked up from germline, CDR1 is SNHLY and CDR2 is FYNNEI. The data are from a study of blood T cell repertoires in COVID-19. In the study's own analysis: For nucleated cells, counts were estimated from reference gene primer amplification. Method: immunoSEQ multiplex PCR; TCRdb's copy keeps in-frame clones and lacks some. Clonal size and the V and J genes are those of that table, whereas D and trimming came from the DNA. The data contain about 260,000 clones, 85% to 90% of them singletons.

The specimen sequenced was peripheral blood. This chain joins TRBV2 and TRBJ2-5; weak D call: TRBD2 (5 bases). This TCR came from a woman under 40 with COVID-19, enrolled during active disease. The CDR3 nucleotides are TGTGCCAGCAGTGTAGAGTTGAGCGGTCATGAGACCCAGTACTTC. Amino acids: CASSVELSGHETQYF.